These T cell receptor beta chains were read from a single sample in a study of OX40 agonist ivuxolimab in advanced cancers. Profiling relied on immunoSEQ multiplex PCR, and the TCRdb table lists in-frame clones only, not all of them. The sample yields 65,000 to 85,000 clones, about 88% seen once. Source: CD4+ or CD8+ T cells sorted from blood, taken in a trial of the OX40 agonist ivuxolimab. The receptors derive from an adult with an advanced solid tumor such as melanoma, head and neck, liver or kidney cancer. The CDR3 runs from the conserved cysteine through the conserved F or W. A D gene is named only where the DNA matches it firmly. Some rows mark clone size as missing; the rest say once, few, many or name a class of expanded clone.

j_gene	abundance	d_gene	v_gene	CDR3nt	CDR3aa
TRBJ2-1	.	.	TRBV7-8	TGTGCCAGCAGCCCCATTAGGGAAGGTTGGCCCTACAATGAGCAGTTCTTC	CASSPIREGWPYNEQFF
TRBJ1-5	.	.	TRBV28	TGTGCCACCGACAAGGAAGGACAGCCCCAGCATTTT	CATDKEGQPQHF
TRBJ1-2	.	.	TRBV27	TGTGCCAGCAGCGCATGGGGGGAGGACTATGGCTACACCTTC	CASSAWGEDYGYTF
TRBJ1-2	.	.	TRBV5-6	TGTGCCAGCAGCTTAAGGCAGAAGTGGGGCGGCTACACCTTC	CASSLRQKWGGYTF
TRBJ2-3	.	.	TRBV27	TGTGCCAGCGGCCTAGGGTCTTGGGGCACAGATACGCAGTATTTT	CASGLGSWGTDTQYF
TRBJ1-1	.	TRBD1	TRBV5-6	TGTGCCAGCAGCTTGTTGGGTCAGGGGGCTCGTACTGAAGCTTTCTTT	CASSLLGQGARTEAFF
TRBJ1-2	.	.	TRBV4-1	TGCGCCAGCAGTCCAACAGGAAACTATGGCTACACCTTC	CASSPTGNYGYTF
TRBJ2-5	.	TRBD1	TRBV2	TGTGCCAGCAGGACGACAGGGACATCGCGAGAGACCCAGTACTTC	CASRTTGTSRETQYF
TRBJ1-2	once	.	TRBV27	TGTGCCAGCAGTTCGGACAACGAAATTCTCTATGGCTACACCTTC	CASSSDNEILYGYTF
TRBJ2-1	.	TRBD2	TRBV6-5	TGTGCCAGCAGTCCAACGGGGGGGGAACACAATGAGCAGTTCTTC	CASSPTGGEHNEQFF